The 26 T cell receptor beta chains below were found in one sample sequenced in a study of response to subunit inactivated influenza vaccine. TCRdb reanalysed the RT-PCR reads using MiXCR and keeps one entry per CDR3 protein. The sample has around 650,000 distinct CDR3 sequences, 15% to 19% seen once. The sequencing here drew on PBMCs from blood, taken about 13 days after vaccination. The receptors were sampled from a man in his forties or fifties who received an inactivated influenza vaccine.

The rearrangement joins TRBV27 to TRBJ1-2; D unclear. From germline, CDR1 is MNHEY and CDR2 SMNVEV (reference sequence). V shed 1 base and J shed 3 bases, with 9 bases lying between them. CDR3 length: 14 residues. CDR3 sequence (DNA): TGTGCCAGCAGTTTATTTCAAAGGTACTATGGCTACACCTTC. It encodes CASSLFQRYYGYTF.

This clonotype was counted between two and nine times. V is TRBV7-2 and J is TRBJ2-1; D is unclear. Germline CDR1 SGHTA, CDR2 FQGNSA. V was clipped by 0 bases and J by 7 bases, with 13 bases between them. This CDR3 contains 15 residues. The CDR3 region is CASSLASRIGNEQFF. The DNA for the CDR3 is TGTGCCAGCAGCTTAGCATCCAGGATAGGGAATGAGCAGTTCTTC.

This chain joins TRBV29-1 and TRBJ1-1; tentatively, D is TRBD1 (6 bases). This CDR3 comprises 13 residues. The V gene lost 7 bases and the J gene lost 5 bases, with 17 bases spanning the gap. Germline loops: CDR1 SQVTM, CDR2 ANQGSEA. CDR3: CSGQDSMGTEAFF. CDR3 nucleotides: TGCAGCGGCCAGGACAGTATGGGGACTGAAGCTTTCTTT.

The CDR3 coding sequence is TGCAGTGCTAGGATTAGGATCACTGAAGCTTTCTTT. Translated, it gives CSARIRITEAFF. The chain uses TRBV20-1 and TRBJ1-1; D ambiguous. V shed 3 bases and J shed 4 bases, with 9 bases lying between them. Germline CDR1 reads DFQATT; CDR2 reads SNEGSKA (reference sequence). This CDR3 comprises 12 residues.

This chain connects TRBV29-1 to TRBJ2-2; possibly TRBD2 for D (8 bases). This CDR3 is built from 13 residues. V was cut by 5 bases and J by 7 bases, with 14 bases left in between. Germline CDR1 reads SQVTM; CDR2 reads ANQGSEA. The CDR3 region is CSVREGAFGELFF. CDR3 coding DNA: TGCAGCGTTCGGGAGGGGGCGTTCGGGGAGCTGTTTTTT.

The rearrangement uses TRBV6-2 or TRBV6-3 and TRBJ1-1; D gene uncertain. The CDR3 covers 12 residues. V was clipped by 8 bases and J by 8 bases, with 15 bases between them. Looked up from germline, CDR1 is MNHEY and CDR2 is SVGEGT. The CDR3 nucleotides are TGTGCCAGCCATGCACCCAAGACCGAAGCTTTCTTT. Protein product: CASHAPKTEAFF.

This clonotype showed up just once. J is TRBJ2-1 and V is TRBV21-1; the table's D call, TRBD2, was not checked against the DNA. TRBV21-1 is described as a pseudogene. The CDR3 is 17 amino acids. The CDR3 DNA is TGTGCCAGCAGCAAAGATCCGACGAGGGATCAGTACAATGAGCAGTTCTTC. This encodes CASSKDPTRDQYNEQFF.

This clonotype was counted many times. The chain couples TRBV12-3 or TRBV12-4 to TRBJ2-3, with D unresolved. The CDR3 runs to 15 residues. The V end lost 2 bases, the J end lost 1 base, and 10 bases lay between the germline ends. CDR3 protein: CASSLPQDGTDTQYF. As DNA, the CDR3 is TGTGCCAGCAGTTTACCTCAGGATGGCACAGATACGCAGTATTTT.

The rearrangement joins TRBV5-1 to TRBJ2-3; TRBD2 matches at 12 bases. With V trimmed by 0 bases and J by 2 bases, 16 bases remained unmatched. The germline V gene has CDR1 SGHRS and CDR2 YFSETQ. The CDR3 has 21 residues. CDR3 coding DNA: TGCGCCAGCAGCTTGGAGTTGAGAGGGATGACTAGCGGGAGACCCACAGATACGCAGTATTTT. This codes for CASSLELRGMTSGRPTDTQYF.

This clonotype was counted ten times or more. The chain links TRBV6-2 or TRBV6-3 to TRBJ2-1; tentative D call: TRBD1 (5 bases). This CDR3 has 16 residues. In germline, CDR1 is MNHEY, CDR2 SVGEGT. The germline V and J ends were trimmed by 3 bases and 2 bases, with 14 bases remaining between them. The CDR3 DNA reads as TGTGCCAGCAGTTATTCCTCAGGGCGACCCTACAATGAGCAGTTCTTC. Translated: CASSYSSGRPYNEQFF.

This clonotype was seen a few times. The chain carries TRBV12-3 or TRBV12-4 and TRBJ1-3; D gene unclear. The CDR3 covers 14 residues. V lost 7 bases to trimming and J lost 7 bases, with 17 bases between them. The CDR3 region is CASNSDGAQNTIYF. The CDR3 DNA follows: TGTGCCAGCAACTCGGACGGAGCCCAGAACACCATATATTTT.

The V gene is TRBV15, the J gene TRBJ2-1, with 8 positions matching TRBD1. V trimming: 3 bases; J trimming: 5 bases; junction bases outside the gene matches: 3. Germline assignment: CDR1 LNHNV and CDR2 YYDKDF (reference sequence). The CDR3 runs 14 residues. The CDR3 protein is CATSRTGAHNEQFF. The CDR3 coding sequence is TGTGCCACCAGCAGGACAGGGGCCCACAATGAGCAGTTCTTC.

The CDR3 DNA reads as TGCAGTGCTAGAGATACAGGGAAAGAGACCCAGTACTTC. Translation gives CSARDTGKETQYF. The genes are TRBV20-1 and TRBJ2-5; a weak D match, TRBD1 (6 bases). With 0 bases removed from V and 3 bases from J, the gap between germline ends came to 8 bases. The CDR3 has 13 residues. Germline-derived CDR1 and CDR2 are DFQATT and SNEGSKA (reference sequence).

This clonotype has a handful of counts. The CDR3 region is CASSSGASGGETQYF. CDR3 coding DNA: TGCGCCAGCAGCTCAGGGGCTAGCGGGGGAGAGACCCAGTACTTC. This sequence joins TRBV5-1 and TRBJ2-5; TRBD2 matches 10 bases. Germline lookup yields CDR1 SGHRS and CDR2 YFSETQ. The CDR3 spans 15 residues. V shed 3 bases, J shed 4 bases, and the junction held 6 bases outside the gene matches.

V is TRBV10-3 and J is TRBJ2-7; 8 nucleotides align to TRBD1. Germline CDR1 is ENHRY and CDR2 is SYGVKD. Germline trimming cut 6 bases from V and 0 bases from J; bases unmatched to any gene: 4. CDR3 size: 14 residues. The CDR3 loop reads CAIRDRASSYEQYF. DNA for the CDR3: TGTGCCATCAGGGACAGGGCAAGCTCCTACGAGCAGTACTTC.

This clonotype was seen more than once but under ten times. V and J are TRBV12-3 or TRBV12-4 and TRBJ2-3; TRBD2 matches at 9 bases. The junction had 6 bases not matched to a gene; V was cut back by 1 base and J by 4 bases. The CDR3 contains 16 residues. The CDR3 coding sequence is TGTGCCAGCAGTTTAGGACTAGCGGATAGGGCAGATACGCAGTATTTT. Encoded protein: CASSLGLADRADTQYF.

The chain links TRBV6-5 to TRBJ1-1, with no clear D. Germline V gene data show CDR1 as MNHEY and CDR2 as SVGAGI. This CDR3 comprises 12 residues. Trimming took off 4 bases at V and 8 bases at J, with 11 bases between the two ends. CDR3 in amino acids: CASSWNTEEAFF. The CDR3 region has the DNA TGTGCCAGCAGTTGGAATACAGAAGAAGCTTTCTTT.

This clonotype was counted at least ten times. The genes are TRBV5-1 and TRBJ2-1; D remains unclear. Germline values: CDR1 SGHRS, CDR2 YFSETQ. The V gene lost 5 bases and the J gene lost 1 base, with 13 bases spanning the gap. The CDR3 contains 15 residues. For the CDR3, the DNA is TGCGCCAGCAGAACGGGTGGGGTTTCCTACAATGAGCAGTTCTTC. This translates into CASRTGGVSYNEQFF.

The sample holds many counts of this clonotype. V and J are TRBV6-1 and TRBJ2-1; 9 bases map to TRBD1. The ends lost 5 bases at V and 1 base at J; junction bases unmatched: 9. CDR1 is MNHNS and CDR2 is SASEGT in the germline V gene. The CDR3 length is 17 residues. This chain's CDR3 is CASSQRTGAMSYNEQFF. CDR3 in DNA: TGTGCCAGCAGTCAGAGGACAGGGGCAATGTCCTACAATGAGCAGTTCTTC.

This clonotype was picked up many times. The CDR3 reads CATSDPGLAGTYNEQFF. The CDR3 coding sequence is TGTGCCACCAGTGACCCCGGACTAGCGGGAACTTACAATGAGCAGTTCTTC. V and J are TRBV24-1 and TRBJ2-1; 12 bases are a match to TRBD2. J lost 4 bases, V lost 4 bases, and 7 bases had no gene match. CDR1 is KGHDR, CDR2 SFDVKD, per germline. This CDR3 comprises 17 residues.

The chain combines TRBV7-2 with TRBJ2-2, with D hard to call. The CDR3 is 12 amino acids. V shed 7 bases and J shed 3 bases, with 6 bases lying between them. Germline lookup yields CDR1 SGHTA and CDR2 FQGNSA. DNA for the CDR3: TGTGCCAGCATTCAGGACACCGGGGAGCTGTTTTTT. It is translated as CASIQDTGELFF.

This clonotype came up a few times. The rearrangement uses TRBV2 and TRBJ2-7; 13 positions match TRBD2. The CDR3 has 15 residues. The germline gives CDR1 SNHLY, CDR2 FYNNEI. J lost 2 bases, V lost 6 bases, and 4 bases had no gene match. CDR3 amino acids: CASREGLAGTYEQYF. CDR3 coding DNA: TGTGCCAGCAGGGAGGGACTAGCGGGAACCTACGAGCAGTACTTC.

This clonotype came up a few times. The chain uses TRBV3-1 and TRBJ2-7; 7 bases are shared with TRBD1. V gave up 6 bases and J gave up 3 bases; unmatched junction bases: 5. This CDR3 contains 13 residues. Germline V gene lookup returns CDR1 LGHDT and CDR2 YNNKEL (reference sequence). The CDR3 sequence: CASRARGIYEQYF. The CDR3, as DNA: TGTGCCAGCAGAGCCAGGGGGATCTACGAGCAGTACTTC.

The J gene is TRBJ1-6, the V gene TRBV15; D is unresolved. The CDR3 loop spans 13 amino acids. V was clipped by 3 bases and J by 8 bases, with 8 bases between them. Germline V lookup: CDR1 LNHNV, CDR2 YYDKDF (reference sequence). CDR3 region: CATSRTRDSPLHF. In nucleotides, the CDR3 is TGTGCCACCAGCAGGACTCGCGATTCACCCCTCCACTTT.

The chain is built from TRBV19 and TRBJ2-5; a possible D gene is TRBD2 (5 bases). Germline loops: CDR1 LNHDA, CDR2 SQIVND (reference sequence). The length of the CDR3 is 14 residues. V was shortened by 3 bases and J by 2 bases, with 10 bases between the two germline ends. The CDR3 region has the DNA TGTGCCAGTAGTATGTGGGGAGCTCAAGAGACCCAGTACTTC. Protein product: CASSMWGAQETQYF.

This clonotype was detected only a few times. Here the CDR3 DNA reads TGTGCCAGCAGCTTAATCGGCATTAGCTCCTACAATGAGCAGTTCTTC. Amino acids: CASSLIGISSYNEQFF. The chain combines TRBV11-2 with TRBJ2-1; D not resolved. This CDR3 has 16 amino acids. Germline CDR1 SGHAT, CDR2 FQNNGV. V gave up 2 bases and J gave up 0 bases, with 11 bases separating them.